What follows describes a single T cell receptor beta chain. In this sample, this clone turned up once. Its antigen has not been determined. The input lacks base qualities; no much larger clone sits a single base away. The record originates from a study of T cells after somatic rescue of genetic block (dated by TCRdb to the early 2020s). At the level of the whole study: The study assessed how robust, over the long term, a T-cell system was when the system had developed through somatic rescue of a genetic block in T-cell development.

The CDR3, cysteine through phenylalanine, is 11 amino acids long. Only the CDR3 portion is preserved as DNA: 33 bases, with reading frame beginning at the first base. V is reduced by 7 bases and J by 1 base, leaving a spacing of 5 bases between them. CDR1 SGHTS and CDR2 YDEGEE were looked up in the germline V gene. Library method: the immunoSEQ multiplex PCR assay. Drawn from immuneACCESS, this table holds only the in-frame rearrangements with V and J called that TCRdb kept. Clones are partly lost; checked studies trace under half to an unresolved V gene and leave the rest unexplained. Present in this sample are more than 14,000 clones, 72% of which were seen just once. Around 14% of the sample goes to the ten largest clones.

The receptor's source is a boy aged 5-17 years. Sequencing was carried out using peripheral blood mononuclear cells (PBMCs). The chain is assembled from TRBV5-8 and TRBJ1-2, with the D segment identity uncertain. The CDR3 corresponds to CASQLNYGYTF. The sequenced DNA is TGTGCCAGCCAACTTAACTATGGCTACACCTTC. The CDR3 plus the reference TRBV5-8 and TRBJ1-2 genes for the other parts give the full variable domain: EAGVTQSPTHLIKTRGQQATLRCSPISGHTSVYWYQQALGLGLQFLLWYDEGEERNRGNFPPRFSGRQFPNYSSELNVNALELEDSALYLCASQLNYGYTFGSGTRLTVV.